This T cell receptor beta chain was captured in a study of T cells in Graves' hyperthyroidism and ophthalmopathy. Points from the study as a whole: Most thyroid clonotypes with frequency above 0.001 were detected in blood.

Patients aged 18 to 65 had newly diagnosed hyperthyroidism lasting under 2 months. V dropped 1 base and J dropped 8 bases, with 11 bases sitting between them. This CDR3 comprises 14 residues. Germline lookup yields CDR1 MRHNA and CDR2 SNTAGT. In this sample, this clonotype turned up a few times. Its target is unknown. TCR beta CDR3 sequences were amplified from RNA transcripts. HTBI primers were the set used in a first-round RT-PCR of the TCR CDR3. Using its own MiXCR run on the multiplex PCR reads, TCRdb lists one record per CDR3 protein. The table shows hundreds of thousands of distinct CDR3 sequences, with around 19% occurring only once.

Sample: blood. The source of this sequence is a middle-aged man with Graves' hyperthyroidism. V and J are TRBV6-4 and TRBJ1-4; D is uncertain. In DNA form, the CDR3 reads TGTGCCAGCAGTGACTTGGGCCATGGGGAAAAACTGTTTTTT. Amino acid sequence: CASSDLGHGEKLFF.